This TCR beta chain was captured in a study of tumor-infiltrating lymphocytes in localized non-small cell lung cancer. Study-wide findings and caveats: TCRbeta sequencing showed higher T cell infiltration in tumors than uninvolved lung.

The repertoire was sequenced with immunoSEQ multiplex PCR; TCRdb's copy has only in-frame clones and lacks some. The sample includes about 10,000 clones, around 64% of them seen just once. Details on this clone: Antigen: not known.

Germline assignment: CDR1 MDHEN and CDR2 SYDVKM. The CDR3 extends over 15 amino acids. J was trimmed by 0 bases and V by 11 bases; bases with no gene match: 11. Source material: uninvolved lung tissue not adjacent to the tumor. The rearrangement joins TRBV28 to TRBJ1-1; 8 nucleotides agree with TRBD1. The TCR was taken from a human donor with non-small cell lung cancer. This CDR3 reads CAPRTGPKMNTEAFF. DNA of the CDR3: TGTGCCCCCCGGACAGGGCCCAAAATGAACACTGAAGCTTTCTTT. Drawing the rest from reference TRBV28 and TRBJ1-1, the complete variable domain is DVKVTQSSRYLVKRTGEKVFLECVQDMDHENMFWYRQDPGLGLRLIYFSYDVKMKEKGDIPEGYSVSREKKERFSLILESASTNQTSMYLCAPRTGPKMNTEAFFGQGTRLTVV.